These 28 T cell receptor beta chains were sequenced from one sample in a study of T cells after yellow fever vaccination. TCRdb re-derived calls from the 5' RACE reads in MiXCR, one entry per CDR3 protein. This sample yields 250,000 to 350,000 distinct CDR3 sequences, of which around 7% are seen a single time; about 18% belongs to the top ten. Sequences were derived from PBMCs, sampled about 41 days after the first yellow fever vaccination. Source of these receptors: a man younger than 35 who received the YFV17D yellow fever vaccine.

This clonotype was observed a handful of times. This sequence joins TRBV20-1 and TRBJ1-1; TRBD1 might be the D (6 bases). CDR3 size: 11 residues. Germline CDR1 reads DFQATT; CDR2 reads SNEGSKA (reference sequence). CDR3 sequence (DNA): TGCAAGGGGGTTTCGAACACTGAAGCTTTCTTT. This codes for CKGVSNTEAFF.

The rearrangement uses TRBV7-2 and TRBJ2-6; the match to TRBD2 covers 8 bases. Per germline, CDR1 SGHTA and CDR2 FQGNSA. Losses at the gene ends were 8 bases for V and 2 bases for J; bases not matched to a gene: 8. This CDR3 region has 16 residues. CDR3 amino acids: CASAIRGGAGANVLTF. The CDR3, as DNA: TGTGCCAGCGCAATACGGGGGGGGGCTGGGGCCAACGTCCTGACTTTC.

The chain has TRBV11-2 and TRBJ1-2; D ambiguous. Germline CDR1 SGHAT, CDR2 FQNNGV. CDR3 length: 13 amino acids. V dropped 2 bases and J dropped 0 bases, with 4 bases sitting between them. The CDR3 spells CASSLSTNYGYTF. CDR3 in DNA: TGTGCCAGCAGCTTATCCACTAACTATGGCTACACCTTC.

Only a few counts were recorded for this clonotype. The V and J genes are TRBV19 and TRBJ1-1; tentative D call: TRBD1 (5 bases). This CDR3 spans 14 amino acids. Germline loops: CDR1 LNHDA, CDR2 SQIVND (reference sequence). V lost 5 bases, J lost 0 bases, and 10 bases lay in between. The CDR3 reads CASSWTDMNTEAFF. The CDR3 DNA follows: TGTGCCAGTAGTTGGACGGACATGAACACTGAAGCTTTCTTT.

This clonotype was recorded a few times. The chain uses TRBV10-3 and TRBJ2-7; unclear D gene. V gave up 3 bases and J gave up 4 bases, with 13 bases separating them. Germline V gives CDR1 ENHRY, CDR2 SYGVKD. The CDR3 covers 14 residues. The CDR3 loop reads CAISDSNPVYEQYF. CDR3 coding DNA: TGTGCCATCAGTGACTCTAATCCCGTTTACGAGCAGTACTTC.

This clonotype was seen repeatedly, ten times or more. The V call is TRBV3-1, the J call TRBJ1-5; no firm D call. The CDR3 sequence is 15 residues long. V was pared by 1 base and J by 3 bases, with 10 bases between. Germline CDR1 reads LGHDT; CDR2 reads YNNKEL (reference sequence). The CDR3 is CASSQGVQPNQPQHF. CDR3 nucleotides: TGTGCCAGCAGCCAAGGAGTACAGCCCAATCAGCCCCAGCATTTT.

With regard to this clonotype: The junction shows a germline mismatch at one end, possibly a read error. The CDR3, as DNA: TGTGCCGGCAGTTTGGAGGGGCGCGGAGAGACCCAGTACTTC. Amino acid sequence: CAGSLEGRGETQYF. The chain carries TRBV12-3 or TRBV12-4 and TRBJ2-5; possible D gene TRBD2, 6 bases. The CDR3 sequence is 14 residues long.

J is TRBJ1-4 and V is TRBV12-3 or TRBV12-4; tentative D call: TRBD1 (5 bases). The V and J ends lost 2 bases and 5 bases respectively, with 6 bases between them. This CDR3 contains 13 residues. CDR3 sequence: CASSLQGNEKLFF. The CDR3, as DNA: TGTGCCAGCAGTTTACAGGGAAATGAAAAACTGTTTTTT.

DNA for the CDR3: TGTGCCAGCGACGCCGGGAGCCAAGAGACCCAGTACTTC. As protein: CASDAGSQETQYF. The chain employs TRBV5-4 and TRBJ2-5; a possible D gene is TRBD2 (6 bases). Trimming pared 7 bases from V and 1 base from J, leaving 11 bases between. The CDR3 contains 13 residues. The germline V gene has CDR1 SGHNT and CDR2 YYREEE (reference sequence).

This clonotype was found a few times. This rearrangement joins TRBV3-1 to TRBJ2-2; no reliable D call. V was shortened by 4 bases and J by 7 bases, with 7 bases between the two germline ends. The length of the CDR3 is 12 residues. Germline V lookup: CDR1 LGHDT, CDR2 YNNKEL (reference sequence). CDR3 DNA sequence: TGTGCCAGCAGCCTCTGGGGCGGGGAGCTGTTTTTT. Translation: CASSLWGGELFF.

This clonotype was observed a few times. The chain has TRBV10-3 and TRBJ1-1, with 10 bases identical to TRBD1. This CDR3 is built from 13 residues. CDR1 and CDR2 from the germline V gene are ENHRY and SYGVKD. V lost 9 bases to trimming and J lost 3 bases; unmatched junction nucleotides: 4. CDR3 in amino acids: CAMRDRGDTEAFF. The CDR3 nucleotides are TGTGCCATGAGGGACAGGGGCGACACTGAAGCTTTCTTT.

This clonotype has a handful of counts. The chain carries TRBV4-2 and TRBJ2-7; D is perhaps TRBD2 (6 bases). Trimming stripped 4 bases from V and 4 bases from J, with 17 bases between. Looked up from germline, CDR1 is LGHNA and CDR2 is YNFKEQ. The CDR3 sequence is 15 residues long. CDR3 amino acids: CASSRETGTPYEQYF. The CDR3 nucleotides read TGTGCCAGCAGCCGAGAAACCGGGACTCCGTACGAGCAGTACTTC.

This clonotype has only a few counts. The CDR3 nucleotides are TGTGCCAGCAGCTTAGGCCCACCTAGCGGGGGGTCCACAGATACGCAGTATTTT. It codes for CASSLGPPSGGSTDTQYF. V and J are TRBV7-6 and TRBJ2-3; 11 positions agree with TRBD2. V was clipped by 1 base and J by 2 bases; unmatched bases: 8. The CDR3 extends over 18 amino acids. CDR1 SGHVS and CDR2 FNYEAQ come from the germline V gene.

This clonotype appeared many times. The rearrangement uses TRBV5-1 and TRBJ2-5; TRBD1 matches 12 bases. CDR1 and CDR2 (germline): SGHRS, YFSETQ. CDR3 length equals 15 residues. The CDR3 nucleotides read TGCGCGGGCAGCATCGGGACAGGGGGCGCGGAGACCCAGTACTTC. It encodes CAGSIGTGGAETQYF.

This clonotype has ten or more counts. In DNA, the CDR3 is TGCGCCAGCAGCCAAGATCGAGAAGAGACCCAGTACTTC. The encoded protein is CASSQDREETQYF. This sequence joins TRBV4-3 and TRBJ2-5; D not certain. Germline assignment: CDR1 LGHNA and CDR2 YSLEER. Trimming stripped 0 bases from V and 3 bases from J, with 5 bases between. This CDR3 has 13 amino acids.

This rearrangement joins TRBV6-1 to TRBJ1-2; TRBD1 aligns across 9 bases. The V gene's germline CDR1 is MNHNS and CDR2 SASEGT. Losses at the gene ends were 5 bases for V and 4 bases for J; bases not matched to a gene: 5. The CDR3 covers 14 residues. The CDR3 spells CASSSMTGGYGYTF. The CDR3 DNA reads TGTGCCAGCAGTAGCATGACAGGGGGCTATGGCTACACCTTC.

The J gene is TRBJ1-2, the V gene TRBV4-2, with 7 bases identical to TRBD1. This CDR3 is built from 15 residues. CDR1 is LGHNA, CDR2 YNFKEQ, per germline. With 1 base clipped from V and 8 bases from J, the junction kept 10 bases outside the gene matches. The CDR3 coding sequence is TGTGCCAGCAGCCAAGCGAGACAGGGACTCAAGGGCTACACCTTC. This gives the protein CASSQARQGLKGYTF.

In regard to this clonotype: Since a much larger clone is just one base distant, this may be a read error. The chain uses TRBV7-9 and TRBJ2-7; 7 positions agree with TRBD1. There are 14 residues in the CDR3. Germline V gene data show CDR1 as SEHNR and CDR2 as FQNEAQ (reference sequence). CDR3 in amino acids: CASSLGTGVYERYV. CDR3 DNA sequence: TGTGCCAGCAGCTTAGGGACAGGAGTCTACGAGCGGTACGTC.

The chain employs TRBV10-3 and TRBJ2-2, with 8 bases fitting TRBD1. CDR3 size: 15 residues. Germline V gene data show CDR1 as ENHRY and CDR2 as SYGVKD. The trim removed 2 bases at V and 4 bases at J, leaving 3 bases unmatched. This CDR3 reads CAISERTGTTGELFF. The CDR3, as DNA: TGTGCCATCAGTGAGCGGACAGGGACCACCGGGGAGCTGTTTTTT.

This clonotype came up many times. The chain joins TRBV12-3 or TRBV12-4 to TRBJ2-7, with no clear D. Trimming shortened V by 3 bases and J by 2 bases, and 11 bases separated the two germline ends. This CDR3 comprises 14 residues. Here the CDR3 DNA reads TGTGCCAGCAGTTTCCGAATAGCAGCCTACGAGCAGTACTTC. Protein: CASSFRIAAYEQYF.

CDR3 residues: CASSLSPRDTYGYTF. The DNA for the CDR3 is TGCGCCAGCAGCTTGTCTCCCCGGGACACCTATGGCTACACCTTC. The chain joins TRBV5-1 to TRBJ1-2; perhaps TRBD1 as D (6 bases). The V gene lost 1 base and the J gene lost 4 bases, with 14 bases spanning the gap. CDR1 SGHRS and CDR2 YFSETQ come from the germline V gene. This CDR3 is 15 amino acids long.

This chain links TRBV7-9 with TRBJ2-7; no definite D call. Trimming removed 5 bases from V and 4 bases from J, with 15 bases in between. The CDR3 totals 14 residues. CDR1 and CDR2 (germline): SEHNR, FQNEAQ (reference sequence). CDR3 nucleotide sequence: TGTGCCAGCAGCCGTACTACAGAAAAGTACGAGCAGTACTTC. Its protein is CASSRTTEKYEQYF.

This clonotype has a count of ten or more. The genes are TRBV12-3 or TRBV12-4 and TRBJ2-3; 8 bases are shared with TRBD2. This CDR3 has 15 amino acids. V dropped 6 bases and J dropped 0; count of bases not matched to a gene: 5. The CDR3 loop reads CASSRERGSTDTQYF. CDR3 bases: TGTGCCAGCAGCCGCGAGCGGGGGAGCACAGATACGCAGTATTTT.

This chain connects TRBV12-3 or TRBV12-4 to TRBJ2-5, with D possibly being TRBD1 or TRBD2 (5 bases each). The CDR3 loop spans 18 amino acids. V lost 0 bases to trimming and J lost 5 bases, with 22 bases between them. The DNA for the CDR3 is TGTGCCAGCAGTTTAGCGCGGAGCGGAGACCCTAGGGGCGAGACCCAGTACTTC. It translates to CASSLARSGDPRGETQYF.

This clonotype was picked up many times. J is TRBJ2-2 and V is TRBV10-3; D unresolved. Germline lookup yields CDR1 ENHRY and CDR2 SYGVKD. Trimming removed 4 bases from V and 1 base from J, with 10 bases in between. The CDR3 runs 15 residues. The CDR3 DNA is TGTGCCATCAGTGTGGGTGCGAGGAACACCGGGGAGCTGTTTTTT. Encoded protein: CAISVGARNTGELFF.

The genes are TRBV28 and TRBJ2-7; TRBD1 is a possible D gene (5 bases). This CDR3 comprises 12 residues. Germline V gene lookup returns CDR1 MDHEN and CDR2 SYDVKM. V lost 8 bases, J lost 5 bases, and 13 bases lay in between. CDR3 bases: TGTGCCAGCGCCCAGGGTTCCCACGAGCAGTACGTC. Translated: CASAQGSHEQYV.

This clonotype was recorded a few times. The chain recombines TRBV7-8 with TRBJ1-6, with D perhaps TRBD1 (5 bases). Germline V gene data show CDR1 as SGHVS and CDR2 as FQNEAQ. There are 15 residues in the CDR3. With 5 bases removed from V and 7 bases from J, the gap between germline ends came to 15 bases. The CDR3 loop reads CASSERGASNSPLHF. CDR3 nucleotides: TGTGCCAGCAGCGAGCGAGGGGCTTCGAATTCACCCCTCCACTTT.

This chain links TRBV7-2 with TRBJ2-4; D not certain. Trimming took off 4 bases at V and 0 bases at J, with 10 bases between the two ends. Germline V gene data show CDR1 as SGHTA and CDR2 as FQGNSA. The CDR3 sequence is 15 residues long. In DNA, the CDR3 is TGTGCCAGCAGCTGGGAATCCGTAGCCAAAAACATTCAGTACTTC. It translates to CASSWESVAKNIQYF.